This T cell receptor beta chain originates from a study of T cells in Graves' hyperthyroidism and ophthalmopathy. Many counts were recorded for this clonotype. Patients aged 18 to 65 with hyperthyroidism were newly diagnosed, with duration under 2 months. Amplification targeted TCR beta CDR3 regions from RNA transcripts. A first-round RT-PCR of the TCR CDR3 used the HTBI primer set. TCRdb ran MiXCR on the multiplex PCR reads and lists one entry per CDR3 protein. This repertoire shows roughly 150,000 distinct CDR3 sequences, 9.4% found once; its top ten account for around 20%. The junction had 7 bases not matched to a gene; V was cut back by 5 bases and J by 9 bases. The length of the CDR3 is 13 residues. Germline assignment: CDR1 SEHNR and CDR2 FQNEAQ (reference sequence).

The clonotype comes from a woman aged 18-30 years with Graves' hyperthyroidism that later progressed to Graves' ophthalmopathy. The chain has TRBV7-9 and TRBJ2-1; 7 bases are a match to TRBD2. Sequenced input: blood. DNA of the CDR3: TGTGCCAGCAGCACACTAGCGTTACCTGAGCAGTTCTTC. Protein: CASSTLALPEQFF.